The clone carrying this T cell receptor (beta chain) was counted ten times or more. Its matching antigen is unknown. The V segment lost 6 bases and the J segment 0 bases; nucleotides outside the gene matches: 8. The CDR3 has 16 amino acids. Germline CDR1 SGHTA, CDR2 FQGNSA. Researchers made TCR beta libraries by using iRepertoire HTBI primers and running Arm-PCR on CDR3 regions. TCRdb re-called the multiplex PCR reads through MiXCR, storing one row per CDR3 protein. Found here are around 460,000 distinct CDR3 sequences, approximately 15% of them singletons; the top ten hold roughly a sixth. Stated time point: newly diagnosed GD, antithyroid drugs for less than 3 months. RNA from PBMCs was the source of the TCR library. The record originates from a study of regulatory T cells in long-lasting Graves disease. Overall study results and limits: Rather than thyroid tissue, only peripheral blood underwent study.

The same data also went into a second study, on T cells in Graves' hyperthyroidism and ophthalmopathy. As reported in that work: Carried out on the TCR CDR3, a first-round RT-PCR used the HTBI primer set.

The TCR originated in a woman between 50 and 59 years old with Graves disease. V usage is TRBV7-2 and J usage is TRBJ2-1; 7 bases map to TRBD2. The sample here was peripheral blood mononuclear cells (PBMCs), taken at new diagnosis, from a patient treated with antithyroid drugs. In DNA form, the CDR3 reads TGTGCCAGCAGTTCTCGACTAGCCAGCTCCTACAATGAGCAGTTCTTC. Amino acid sequence: CASSSRLASSYNEQFF. Full variable domain (rest looked up from reference TRBV7-2 and TRBJ2-1): GAGVSQSPSNKVTEKGKDVELRCDPISGHTALYWYRQSLGQGLEFLIYFQGNSAPDKSGLPSDRFSAERTGGSVSTLTIQRTQQEDSAVYLCASSSRLASSYNEQFFGPGTRLTVL.